The sequence of this TCR beta chain was determined in a study of T cell changes during pregnancy in multiple sclerosis. Method: immunoSEQ multiplex PCR; TCRdb's copy keeps in-frame clones and lacks some. The top ten clones hold over 1.5% of a sample with about 92,000 clones, roughly nine tenths of them seen once. The CDR3 is 13 amino acids. Trimming pared 4 bases from V and 1 base from J, leaving 7 bases between. Germline loops: CDR1 WSHSY, CDR2 SAAADI. This TCR came from a female donor with multiple sclerosis, enrolled in a pregnancy study. Here the sequenced sample was peripheral blood, taken in the first trimester of pregnancy. This chain uses TRBV10-2 with TRBJ1-1, with D possibly being TRBD1 (6 bases). This CDR3 reads CASSAGQNTEAFF. CDR3 DNA: TGCGCCAGCAGTGCGGGACAGAACACTGAAGCTTTCTTT.